This is a list of T cell receptor beta chains from one sample in a study of T-cell memory formation after mild COVID-19. TCRdb re-analysed the 5' RACE reads in MiXCR, keeping a single row per CDR3 protein. The data hold about half a million distinct CDR3 sequences, with about 18% observed a single time. The sequenced sample was PBMCs or a T cell subset sorted from them (not recorded which). All receptors derive from an adult woman who had mild COVID-19 (a few samples of this study predate the infection). Cell type and time point are not known. CDR3s include the opening cysteine and the closing phenylalanine or tryptophan. A D gene is named only where the DNA matches it firmly. The size entry is marked missing in some rows and otherwise reads once, few, many or a size class.

clone_size	v_call	d_call	j_call	cdr3_nt	cdr3_aa
-	TRBV7-7	-	TRBJ2-1	TGTGCCAGCAGCCAGGGGCCAGGTCGTAGCAATGAGCAGTTCTTC	CASSQGPGRSNEQFF
-	TRBV19	TRBD2	TRBJ2-3	TGTGCCAGTACCTCAGGTGGGGGGGAGACAGATACGCAGTATTTT	CASTSGGGETDTQYF
-	TRBV12-3/TRBV12-4	-	TRBJ2-7	TGTGCCAGCAGCAACCGAAAAGGGCTGTACGAGCAGTACTTC	CASSNRKGLYEQYF
-	TRBV12-3/TRBV12-4	-	TRBJ2-1	TGTGCCAGCAGTTCCGGAAGGGAGCAGTTCTTC	CASSSGREQFF
-	TRBV24-1	TRBD2	TRBJ2-7	TGTGCCACCCGTAAAGCGGGGGGAGGCGAGCAGTACTTC	CATRKAGGGEQYF
few	TRBV12-3/TRBV12-4	TRBD2	TRBJ2-7	TGTGCCAGCAGTTCCAACGGACTAGCGGGGGCCGAGCAGTACTTC	CASSSNGLAGAEQYF
-	TRBV27	TRBD1	TRBJ2-3	TGTGCCAGCAGTCCCGGGCAGGGGGCTAGCACAGATACGCAGTATTTT	CASSPGQGASTDTQYF
few	TRBV20-1	TRBD1	TRBJ2-2	TGCAGTGCTAGAACCGGGACAGGGGTTCCAGGGGGCGGCCTGGGGGAGCTGTTTTTT	CSARTGTGVPGGGLGELFF
-	TRBV2	-	TRBJ1-2	TGTGCCAGCAGTGAATCAGGGACTAACTATGGCTACACCTTC	CASSESGTNYGYTF
few	TRBV3-1	-	TRBJ2-1	TGTGCCAGCAGCCCCCGAACGTCCTACAATGAGCAGTTCTTC	CASSPRTSYNEQFF
-	TRBV12-3/TRBV12-4	TRBD2	TRBJ2-5	TGTGCCAGCACCAGACTAGCGCGACAAGAGACCCAGTACTTC	CASTRLARQETQYF
few	TRBV7-6	TRBD1	TRBJ1-2	TGTGCCAGCAGCCCGGGGACAGGGGCCTATATCAGCTACACCTTC	CASSPGTGAYISYTF
many	TRBV7-2	-	TRBJ2-5	TGTGCCAGCAGCTTAAGCAGCAGCCAAGAGACCCAGTACTTC	CASSLSSSQETQYF
-	TRBV12-3/TRBV12-4	TRBD1	TRBJ2-7	TGTGCCAGCAGTAACCACGGGACAGACTCCTACGAGCAGTACTTC	CASSNHGTDSYEQYF
-	TRBV20-1	-	TRBJ1-1	TGCAGTGCTAGAGCGGTGACAGGCCTTGAAGCTTTCTTT	CSARAVTGLEAFF
-	TRBV19	-	TRBJ1-6	TGTGCCAGTAGCCGCATGGTTAATTCACCCCTCCACTTT	CASSRMVNSPLHF
-	TRBV5-1	-	TRBJ1-4	TGCGCCAGCAGCTTGGAACCCGGGCGAGGGGAAAAACTGTTTTTT	CASSLEPGRGEKLFF
many	TRBV10-2	-	TRBJ1-2	TGCGCCAGCAGTGAGTCGATAGGGGCTGGCTACACCTTC	CASSESIGAGYTF
few	TRBV2	TRBD1	TRBJ1-5	TGTGCCAGCAAAGACAGGGATCAGCCCCAGCATTTT	CASKDRDQPQHF
many	TRBV18	-	TRBJ2-1	TGTGCCAGCTCACCACCAAACTACGGGTTTCATGAGCAGTTCTTC	CASSPPNYGFHEQFF
few	TRBV12-5	-	TRBJ2-3	TGTGCTAGTGGTTTCGATTTCACAGATACGCAGTATTTT	CASGFDFTDTQYF
-	TRBV14	-	TRBJ2-5	TGTGCCAGCAGCCGGACATTTCAAGAGACCCAGTACTTC	CASSRTFQETQYF
-	TRBV4-3	-	TRBJ2-3	TGCGCCAGCAGCCAAGAGGGGCGGGAATACACAGATACGCAGTATTTT	CASSQEGREYTDTQYF
-	TRBV19	TRBD2	TRBJ2-3	TGTGCCAGTAGTTTTTCCGGGACTAGCCTCCACACAGATACGCAGTATTTT	CASSFSGTSLHTDTQYF
-	TRBV20-1	-	TRBJ1-2	TGCAGTGCTGGTGGCGGGGGCAGGGGCTACACCTTC	CSAGGGGRGYTF
-	TRBV20-1	-	TRBJ2-2	TGCAGTGTACAAGTCGGGGAGCTGTTTTTT	CSVQVGELFF
few	TRBV5-1	-	TRBJ2-5	TGCGCCAGCAGAAAGGGGGGGCGCCCCCAAGAGACCCAGTACTTC	CASRKGGRPQETQYF
few	TRBV6-1	-	TRBJ2-1	TGTGCCAGCAGTGAAGCTCTGGGCACTCCAGTTTTCTTC	CASSEALGTPVFF
-	TRBV27	-	TRBJ2-3	TGTGCCAGCAGAAGAGACCGGGACACCCACACAGATACGCAGTATTTT	CASRRDRDTHTDTQYF
-	TRBV7-9	-	TRBJ2-7	TGTGCCAGCAGCTACACAGGTGCCTACGAGCAGTACTTC	CASSYTGAYEQYF
-	TRBV28	-	TRBJ1-1	TGTGCCAGCAGTCTACAGGTTCGGATTGAAGCTTTCTTT	CASSLQVRIEAFF
-	TRBV20-1	-	TRBJ2-7	TGCAGTGCCGAACCCTCGCACTACGAGCAGTACTTC	CSAEPSHYEQYF
-	TRBV7-3	TRBD2	TRBJ2-2	TGTGCCAGCAGCATTACGGGGGGGAACACCGGGGAGCTGTTTTTT	CASSITGGNTGELFF
-	TRBV15	-	TRBJ2-1	TGTGCCACCAGCTCCTTAAGCTCCTACAATGAGCAGTTCTTC	CATSSLSSYNEQFF
few	TRBV4-1	-	TRBJ1-1	TGCGCCAGCAGCCCGCGGGACCCCGGCCAGGCTGAAGCTTTCTTT	CASSPRDPGQAEAFF